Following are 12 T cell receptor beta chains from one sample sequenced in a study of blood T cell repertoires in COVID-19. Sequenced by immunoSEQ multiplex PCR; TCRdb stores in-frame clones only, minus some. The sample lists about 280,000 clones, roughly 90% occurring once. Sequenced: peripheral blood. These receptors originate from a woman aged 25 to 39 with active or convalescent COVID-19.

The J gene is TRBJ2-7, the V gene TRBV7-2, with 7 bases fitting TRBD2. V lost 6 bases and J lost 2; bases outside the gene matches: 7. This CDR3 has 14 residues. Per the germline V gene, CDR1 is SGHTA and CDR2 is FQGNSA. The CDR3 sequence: CASSQAGRTYEQYF. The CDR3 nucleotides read TGTGCCAGCAGTCAAGCGGGGCGCACCTACGAGCAGTACTTC.

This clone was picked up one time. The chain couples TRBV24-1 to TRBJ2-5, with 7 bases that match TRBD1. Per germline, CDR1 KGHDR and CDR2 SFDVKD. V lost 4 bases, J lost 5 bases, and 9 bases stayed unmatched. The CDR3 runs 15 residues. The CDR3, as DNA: TGTGCCACCAGTGACTCCACAGGGGCCGGGGAGACCCAGTACTTC. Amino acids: CATSDSTGAGETQYF.

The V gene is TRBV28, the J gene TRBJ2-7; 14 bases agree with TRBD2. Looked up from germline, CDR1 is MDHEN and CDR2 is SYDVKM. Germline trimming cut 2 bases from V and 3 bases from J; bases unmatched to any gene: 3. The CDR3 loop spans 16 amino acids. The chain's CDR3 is CASSLGTSGGVYEQYF. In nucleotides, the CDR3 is TGTGCCAGCAGTTTAGGGACTAGCGGGGGAGTCTACGAGCAGTACTTC.

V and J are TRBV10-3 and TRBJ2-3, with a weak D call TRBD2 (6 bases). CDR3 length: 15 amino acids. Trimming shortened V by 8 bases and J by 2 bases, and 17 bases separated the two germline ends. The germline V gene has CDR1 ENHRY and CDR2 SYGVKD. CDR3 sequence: CAIGRREIYTDTQYF. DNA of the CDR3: TGTGCCATCGGGCGGAGGGAGATCTACACAGATACGCAGTATTTT.

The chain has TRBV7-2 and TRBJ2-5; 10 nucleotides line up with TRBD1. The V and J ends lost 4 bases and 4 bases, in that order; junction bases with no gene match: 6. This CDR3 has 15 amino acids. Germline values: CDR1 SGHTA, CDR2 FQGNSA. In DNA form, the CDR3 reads TGTGCCAGCAGCTCCCGCAGACAGGGGGCAGAGACCCAGTACTTC. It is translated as CASSSRRQGAETQYF.

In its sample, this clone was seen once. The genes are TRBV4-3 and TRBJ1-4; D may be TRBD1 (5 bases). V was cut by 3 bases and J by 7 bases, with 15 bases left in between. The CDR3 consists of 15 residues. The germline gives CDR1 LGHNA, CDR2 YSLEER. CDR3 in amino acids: CASSQAGGGGEKLFF. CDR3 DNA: TGCGCCAGCAGCCAGGCTGGGGGGGGTGGTGAAAAACTGTTTTTT.

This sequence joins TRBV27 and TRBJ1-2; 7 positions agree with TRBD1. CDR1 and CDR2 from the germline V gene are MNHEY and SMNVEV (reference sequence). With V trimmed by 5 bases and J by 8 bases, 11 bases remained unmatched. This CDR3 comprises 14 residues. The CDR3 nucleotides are TGTGCCAGCAGTACAAGAGACAGGGTCGGCGGCTACACCTTC. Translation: CASSTRDRVGGYTF.

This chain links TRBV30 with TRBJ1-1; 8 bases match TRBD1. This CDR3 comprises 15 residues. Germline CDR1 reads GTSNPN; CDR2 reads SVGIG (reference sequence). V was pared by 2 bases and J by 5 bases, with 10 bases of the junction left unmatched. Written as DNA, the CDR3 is TGTGCCTGGAGTCCCTACTACAGGGGGGAGACTGAAGCTTTCTTT. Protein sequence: CAWSPYYRGETEAFF.

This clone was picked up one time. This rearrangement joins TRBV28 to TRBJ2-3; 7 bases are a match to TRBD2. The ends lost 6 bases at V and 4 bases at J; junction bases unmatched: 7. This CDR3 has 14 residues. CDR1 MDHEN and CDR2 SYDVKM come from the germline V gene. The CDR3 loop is CASSRRGYSDTQYF. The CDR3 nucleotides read TGTGCCAGCAGCCGGCGGGGGTACTCAGATACGCAGTATTTT. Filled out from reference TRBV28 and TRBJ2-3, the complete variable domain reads DVKVTQSSRYLVKRTGEKVFLECVQDMDHENMFWYRQDPGLGLRLIYFSYDVKMKEKGDIPEGYSVSREKKERFSLILESASTNQTSMYLCASSRRGYSDTQYFGPGTRLTVL.

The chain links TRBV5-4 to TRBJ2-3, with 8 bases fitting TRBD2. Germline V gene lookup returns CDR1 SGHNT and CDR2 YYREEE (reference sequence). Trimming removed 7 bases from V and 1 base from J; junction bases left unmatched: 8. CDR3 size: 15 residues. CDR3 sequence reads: CASVERGLGTDTQYF. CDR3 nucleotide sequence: TGTGCCAGCGTTGAGCGGGGGCTGGGCACAGATACGCAGTATTTT.

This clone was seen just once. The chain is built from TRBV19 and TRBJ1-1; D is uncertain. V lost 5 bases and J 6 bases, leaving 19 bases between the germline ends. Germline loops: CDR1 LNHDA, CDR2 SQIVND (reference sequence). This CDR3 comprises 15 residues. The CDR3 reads CASSLTALTIAEAFF. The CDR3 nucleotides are TGTGCCAGTAGTTTAACAGCACTTACCATCGCTGAAGCTTTCTTT.

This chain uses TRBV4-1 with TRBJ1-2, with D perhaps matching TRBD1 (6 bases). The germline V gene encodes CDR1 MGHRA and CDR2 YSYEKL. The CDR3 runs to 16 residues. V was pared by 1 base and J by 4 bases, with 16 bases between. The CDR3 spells CASSQGWAGEVYGYTF. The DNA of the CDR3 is TGCGCCAGCAGCCAAGGGTGGGCAGGGGAAGTCTATGGCTACACCTTC.